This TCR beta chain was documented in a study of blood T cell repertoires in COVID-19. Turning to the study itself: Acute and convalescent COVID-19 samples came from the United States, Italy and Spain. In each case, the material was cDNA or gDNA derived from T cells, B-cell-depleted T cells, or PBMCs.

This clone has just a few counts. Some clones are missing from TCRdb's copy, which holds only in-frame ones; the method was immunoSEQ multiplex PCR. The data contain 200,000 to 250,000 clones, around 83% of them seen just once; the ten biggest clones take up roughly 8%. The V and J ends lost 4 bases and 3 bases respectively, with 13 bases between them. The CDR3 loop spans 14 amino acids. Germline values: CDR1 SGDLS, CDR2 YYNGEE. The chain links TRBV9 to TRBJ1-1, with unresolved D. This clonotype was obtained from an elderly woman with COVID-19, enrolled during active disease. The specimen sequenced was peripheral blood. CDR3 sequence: CASSPWWPDTEAFF. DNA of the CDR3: TGTGCCAGCAGCCCGTGGTGGCCCGACACTGAAGCTTTCTTT. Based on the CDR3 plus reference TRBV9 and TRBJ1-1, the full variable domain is DSGVTQTPKHLITATGQRVTLRCSPRSGDLSVYWYQQSLDQGLQFLIQYYNGEERAKGNILERFSAQQFPDLHSELNLSSLELGDSALYFCASSPWWPDTEAFFGQGTRLTVV.